This TCR beta chain was identified in a study of shared clonotypes between healthy human individuals. Overall study findings and caveats: Despite large depth, sorted-subset datasets appeared incompletely sequenced. Around 4.7% was the fraction of naive CD4 clonotypes found shared across a few donors.

Note on this clone: The antigen is undetermined.

Clones were sequenced by immunoSEQ multiplex PCR, and TCRdb holds only the in-frame ones, with some missing. The sample includes roughly 1,600,000 clones, approximately 98.5% seen only once; the top ten take approximately 0.38%. CDR3 length: 13 amino acids. Germline trimming cut 4 bases from V and 6 bases from J; bases unmatched to any gene: 7. In germline, CDR1 is SGHNT, CDR2 YYREEE (reference sequence). Donors were healthy HIV-negative adults without recently reported acute infections or vaccinations. This receptor was identified in a man in his thirties or forties in good health. The rearrangement uses TRBV5-4 and TRBJ2-7; 7 bases align to TRBD2. The specimen sequenced was naive CD4+ T cells sorted from blood. Regarding subset: CD45RA+ positively selected. CDR3 protein: CASSPREASEQYF. CDR3 DNA: TGTGCCAGCAGCCCTCGGGAGGCCTCCGAGCAGTACTTC.